This T cell receptor beta chain was profiled in a study of early T cells in non-severe SARS-CoV-2 infection. Study as a whole: Chains were unpaired, as sequencing was done on bulk RNA from unsorted whole blood. Study-level points and caveats: Sequences matched to VDJdb favored anti-spike CD8 responses, while private and CD4 specificities were missed.

The library protocol tagged individual cDNA molecules with unique molecular identifiers. MiXCR was run by TCRdb on the 5' RACE reads, yielding one entry per CDR3 protein. The sample lists 55,000 to 70,000 distinct CDR3 sequences; more than 10% were seen once. The V gene's germline CDR1 is MNHNY and CDR2 SVGAGI (reference sequence). CDR3 length: 16 amino acids. V was clipped by 4 bases and J by 6 bases; unmatched bases: 8. This clonotype was counted many times. The target antigen is unknown. This TCR derives from an adult who was a healthcare worker with PCR-confirmed SARS-CoV-2 infection or an uninfected control (not recorded which). The donor label of this sample is uncertain. The V gene is TRBV6-6, the J gene TRBJ2-2; 10 nucleotides match TRBD2. Sequenced here: whole blood, sampled at baseline. The CDR3 region is CASSFTSGATAGELFF. The CDR3 region has the DNA TGTGCCAGCAGTTTCACTAGCGGGGCGACGGCCGGGGAGCTGTTTTTT.